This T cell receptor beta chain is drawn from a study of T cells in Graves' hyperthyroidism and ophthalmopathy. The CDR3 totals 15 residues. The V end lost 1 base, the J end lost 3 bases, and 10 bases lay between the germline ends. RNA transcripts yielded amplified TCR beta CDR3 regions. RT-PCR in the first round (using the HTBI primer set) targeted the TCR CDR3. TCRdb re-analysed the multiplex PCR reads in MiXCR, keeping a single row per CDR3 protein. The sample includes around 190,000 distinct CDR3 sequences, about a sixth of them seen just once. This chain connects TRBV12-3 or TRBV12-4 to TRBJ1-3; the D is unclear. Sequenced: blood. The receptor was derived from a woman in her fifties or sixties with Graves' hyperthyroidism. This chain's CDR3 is CASSLVGLGGNTIYF. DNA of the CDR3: TGTGCCAGCAGTTTAGTAGGGTTAGGTGGAAACACCATATATTTT.